The 6 T cell receptor beta chains reported below all come from one sample, sequenced in a study of blood T cell repertoires in COVID-19. The table came from immunoSEQ multiplex PCR; TCRdb's copy has only in-frame clones and leaves some out. The sample lists about 76,000 clones, around nine tenths seen once, with 4.5% to 7% in the top ten. Sequencing input: peripheral blood. The receptors shown here come from a man aged 45 to 65 with active COVID-19.

This rearrangement joins TRBV24-1 to TRBJ2-1; 9 nucleotides line up with TRBD2. Germline V gene lookup returns CDR1 KGHDR and CDR2 SFDVKD. J was trimmed by 10 bases and V by 4 bases; bases with no gene match: 10. CDR3 length equals 15 residues. The CDR3 DNA is TGTGCCACCAGTGACCGGCGGGGGGGCCACGTCGAGCAGTTCTTC. The encoded protein is CATSDRRGGHVEQFF.

V is TRBV19 and J is TRBJ2-1; tentatively, D is TRBD2 (5 bases). This CDR3 is 17 amino acids long. In germline, CDR1 is LNHDA, CDR2 SQIVND (reference sequence). V lost 4 bases and J lost 6, with 22 bases in between. The CDR3 loop reads CASSTIPVDSRPNEQFF. The CDR3 bases are TGTGCCAGTAGTACAATACCGGTGGACTCCCGGCCCAATGAGCAGTTCTTC.

DNA for the CDR3: TGTGCCAGCAGCTTAACGGGACAGGGGGGTTATGGCTACACCTTC. Translation gives CASSLTGQGGYGYTF. The chain employs TRBV7-2 and TRBJ1-2; TRBD1 agrees at 11 bases. Germline V gene lookup returns CDR1 SGHTA and CDR2 FQGNSA. The CDR3 loop spans 15 amino acids. V trimming: 2 bases; J trimming: 5 bases; junction bases outside the gene matches: 4.

CDR3 in amino acids: CASSLIGQGGYGYTF. The CDR3 DNA follows: TGTGCCAGCAGCTTGATAGGACAGGGGGGCTATGGCTACACCTTC. The chain combines TRBV5-6 with TRBJ1-2, with 10 nucleotides matching TRBD1. CDR3 length: 15 residues. The ends lost 1 base at V and 4 bases at J; junction bases unmatched: 4. The germline V gene has CDR1 SGHDT and CDR2 YYEEEE.

The chain carries TRBV24-1 and TRBJ2-3; D is perhaps TRBD2 (6 bases). Germline lookup yields CDR1 KGHDR and CDR2 SFDVKD. CDR3 length: 13 amino acids. Trimming removed 11 bases at V and 2 bases at J, with 13 bases between. The CDR3 DNA sequence: TGTGCCATATGGGACTTAATCACAGATACGCAGTATTTT. This gives the protein CAIWDLITDTQYF.

The chain uses TRBV9 and TRBJ1-2; TRBD1 is a possible D gene (5 bases). The CDR3 runs to 16 residues. Germline V gene data show CDR1 as SGDLS and CDR2 as YYNGEE. V gave up 3 bases and J gave up 5 bases, with 20 bases separating them. CDR3 loop: CASSASGLVRKYGYTF. In DNA, the CDR3 is TGTGCCAGCAGCGCATCGGGACTGGTAAGAAAGTATGGCTACACCTTC.